The clone carrying this TCR beta chain was seen more than once but under ten times. An end of the junction differs from the germline gene, which may be a read error. The CDR3 is 11 residues long. CDR1 and CDR2 from the germline V gene are SQVTM and ANQGSEA. The data stem from a study of early T cells in non-severe SARS-CoV-2 infection. TCRdb reanalysed the 5' RACE reads using MiXCR and keeps one entry per CDR3 protein. The sample records nearly 90,000 distinct CDR3 sequences, roughly 14% being singletons. The chain uses TRBV29-1 and TRBJ2-2; D tentatively reads TRBD1 or TRBD2 (5 bases each). This clonotype was sampled from an adult who was a healthcare worker with PCR-confirmed SARS-CoV-2 infection or an uninfected control (not recorded which). What was sequenced was whole blood. The CDR3, as DNA: TGCAGCGGAGAGGACACCGGGGAGCTTTTTTTT. Residues: CSGEDTGELFF.